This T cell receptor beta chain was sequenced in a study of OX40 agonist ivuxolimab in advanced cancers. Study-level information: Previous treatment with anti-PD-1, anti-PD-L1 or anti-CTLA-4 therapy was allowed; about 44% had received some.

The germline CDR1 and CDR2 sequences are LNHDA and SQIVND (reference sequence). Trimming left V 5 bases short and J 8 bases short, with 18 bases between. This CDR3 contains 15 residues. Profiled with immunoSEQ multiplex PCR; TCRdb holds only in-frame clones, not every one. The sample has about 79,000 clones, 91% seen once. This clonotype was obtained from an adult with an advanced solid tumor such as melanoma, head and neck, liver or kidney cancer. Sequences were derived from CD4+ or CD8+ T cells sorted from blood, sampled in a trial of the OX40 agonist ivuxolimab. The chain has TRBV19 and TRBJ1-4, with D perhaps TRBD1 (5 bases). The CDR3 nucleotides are TGTGCCAGTAGTCGGTCCGGGACTACTGAAGAAAAACTGTTTTTT. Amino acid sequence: CASSRSGTTEEKLFF. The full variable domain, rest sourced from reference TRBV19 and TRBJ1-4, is DGGITQSPKYLFRKEGQNVTLSCEQNLNHDAMYWYRQDPGQGLRLIYYSQIVNDFQKGDIAEGYSVSREKKESFPLTVTSAQKNPTAFYLCASSRSGTTEEKLFFGSGTQLSVL.